These 27 T cell receptor beta chains were all obtained from the same sample, sequenced in a study of cytomegalovirus exposure and HLA in healthy donors (TCRdb year 2017). Library preparation employed the immunoSEQ multiplex PCR assay. For the multiplex PCR, a mixture combining 60 forward primers for TCR Vbeta segments and 13 reverse primers for TCR Jbeta segments was used. The source is immuneACCESS, and TCRdb retained only in-frame sequences with V and J called. Part of the clones is not carried over; for the studies checked, unresolved V genes explain less than half of this, and the remainder is unexplained. The sample table holds roughly 120,000 clones, of which about 75% were seen once. Together, the top ten hold roughly 3% of the sample. Source material: PBMCs. The receptor source for this set is a woman aged 40 to 50 in good health and CMV-seropositive.

This clone has just one count. The chain has TRBV5-5 and TRBJ1-1, with no clear D. Looked up from germline, CDR1 is SGHKS and CDR2 is YYEKEE (reference sequence). This CDR3 contains 15 residues. Between the trimmed V and J ends, which lost 0 bases and 0 bases, there was a span of 9 bases. DNA for the CDR3: TGTGCCAGCAGCTTGGTCGCGGGAATGAACACTGAAGCTTTCTTT. The encoded protein is CASSLVAGMNTEAFF. Full variable domain (remainder filled in from reference TRBV5-5 and TRBJ1-1): DAGVTQSPTHLIKTRGQQVTLRCSPISGHKSVSWYQQVLGQGPQFIFQYYEKEERGRGNFPDRFSARQFPNYSSELNVNALLLGDSALYLCASSLVAGMNTEAFFGQGTRLTVV.

This clone was detected only a few times. The rearrangement links TRBV7-9 to TRBJ1-1; D might be TRBD1 (6 bases). With 6 bases removed from V and 4 bases from J, the gap between germline ends came to 15 bases. The CDR3 extends over 14 amino acids. CDR1 and CDR2 (germline): SEHNR, FQNEAQ (reference sequence). CDR3 amino acids: CASRGGGLGTEAFF. In DNA form, the CDR3 reads TGTGCCAGCAGGGGCGGGGGGCTTGGCACTGAAGCTTTCTTT.

V gene TRBV12-5 combines with J gene TRBJ1-2; TRBD1 matches at 7 bases. V lost 3 bases, J lost 5 bases, and 15 bases stayed unmatched. The CDR3 is made up of 17 amino acids. Germline values: CDR1 LGHNT, CDR2 FRNRAP. CDR3 protein: CASGFRDSAVTLYGYTF. The CDR3 nucleotides read TGTGCTAGTGGTTTTCGGGACAGTGCAGTGACCTTATATGGCTACACCTTC. The full variable domain, completed using reference TRBV12-5 and TRBJ1-2, is DARVTQTPRHKVTEMGQEVTMRCQPILGHNTVFWYRQTMMQGLELLAYFRNRAPLDDSGMPKDRFSAEMPDATLATLKIQPSEPRDSAVYFCASGFRDSAVTLYGYTFGSGTRLTVV.

The chain has TRBV19 and TRBJ1-5; TRBD1 agrees at 10 bases. Germline CDR1 LNHDA, CDR2 SQIVND (reference sequence). The junction had 11 bases not matched to a gene; V was cut back by 9 bases and J by 9 bases. The CDR3 contains 14 residues. The CDR3 here is CASSPGTGAPPQHF. The DNA of the CDR3 is TGTGCCAGCAGCCCCGGGACAGGGGCCCCGCCCCAGCATTTT.

The V call is TRBV28, the J call TRBJ2-6; D not resolved. CDR1 and CDR2 from the germline V gene are MDHEN and SYDVKM. The V and J ends lost 5 bases and 0 bases respectively, with 8 bases between them. CDR3 length: 15 amino acids. This CDR3 reads CASSLQSSGANVLTF. CDR3 bases: TGTGCCAGCAGTCTACAGAGCTCTGGGGCCAACGTCCTGACTTTC.

This chain joins TRBV29-1 and TRBJ1-2, with 10 bases that match TRBD1. The CDR3 extends over 13 amino acids. V shed 3 bases and J 7 bases; nucleotides not matched to a gene: 5. The germline CDR1 and CDR2 sequences are SQVTM and ANQGSEA. The CDR3 is CSVEGGQGTGYTF. CDR3 DNA: TGCAGCGTTGAGGGGGGACAGGGGACTGGCTACACCTTC.

This clone came up once. The chain employs TRBV7-9 and TRBJ2-3; TRBD1 matches 7 bases. V shed 4 bases, J shed 2 bases, and the junction held 6 bases outside the gene matches. The CDR3 is 15 residues long. The germline V gene has CDR1 SEHNR and CDR2 FQNEAQ (reference sequence). Written as DNA, the CDR3 is TGTGCCAGCAGCTCCCGGGACAGAGACACAGATACGCAGTATTTT. It translates to CASSSRDRDTDTQYF.

The chain recombines TRBV6-6 with TRBJ1-5, with TRBD1 as a possible D gene (6 bases). The CDR3 is made up of 13 amino acids. Trimming shortened V by 6 bases and J by 9 bases, and 15 bases separated the two germline ends. Germline-derived CDR1 and CDR2 are MNHNY and SVGAGI (reference sequence). The CDR3 is CASRTRGFWPQHF. The CDR3 DNA reads as TGTGCCAGCAGAACGAGGGGGTTTTGGCCCCAGCATTTT.

The rearrangement uses TRBV7-9 and TRBJ1-4; no definite D call. The CDR3 is 13 amino acids. The V gene's germline CDR1 is SEHNR and CDR2 FQNEAQ (reference sequence). Trimming removed 5 bases at V and 3 bases at J, with 7 bases between. CDR3 nucleotide sequence: TGTGCCAGCAGCCCAGCGCCTAATGAAAAACTGTTTTTT. Its protein product is CASSPAPNEKLFF. Full variable domain (missing parts from reference TRBV7-9 and TRBJ1-4): DTGVSQNPRHKITKRGQNVTFRCDPISEHNRLYWYRQTLGQGPEFLTYFQNEAQLEKSRLLSDRFSAERPKGSFSTLEIQRTEQGDSAMYLCASSPAPNEKLFFGSGTQLSVL.

This clone was seen a handful of times. The chain joins TRBV5-4 to TRBJ2-5; 8 bases agree with TRBD1. CDR1 SGHNT and CDR2 YYREEE come from the germline V gene (reference sequence). The junction had 1 base not matched to a gene; V was cut back by 4 bases and J by 2 bases. The CDR3 extends over 13 amino acids. CDR3 nucleotides: TGTGCCAGCAGCCGGACAGGGCAAGAGACCCAGTACTTC. As protein: CASSRTGQETQYF.

The chain employs TRBV7-2 and TRBJ1-2, with unresolved D. The germline V and J ends were trimmed by 0 bases and 0 bases, with 11 bases remaining between them. Per the germline V gene, CDR1 is SGHTA and CDR2 is FQGNSA. The CDR3 spans 16 residues. This CDR3 reads CASSLAGGGTNYGYTF. CDR3 sequence (DNA): TGTGCCAGCAGCTTAGCAGGCGGAGGCACTAACTATGGCTACACCTTC.

The chain couples TRBV6-5 to TRBJ2-3; 8 bases map to TRBD2. V was clipped by 2 bases and J by 4 bases; unmatched bases: 8. Looked up from germline, CDR1 is MNHEY and CDR2 is SVGAGI. The CDR3 consists of 16 residues. The CDR3 spells CASSYGGLDTADTQYF. Here the CDR3 DNA reads TGTGCCAGCAGTTACGGGGGACTAGATACGGCAGATACGCAGTATTTT.

The chain is built from TRBV19 and TRBJ2-5; 11 bases match TRBD2. CDR1 LNHDA and CDR2 SQIVND come from the germline V gene (reference sequence). V shed 5 bases, J shed 4 bases, and the junction held 12 bases outside the gene matches. The CDR3 is 17 residues long. CDR3 coding DNA: TGTGCCAGTAGTGAAAAGACTAGCGGGGCCGTACGAGAGACCCAGTACTTC. This encodes CASSEKTSGAVRETQYF.

The chain recombines TRBV9 with TRBJ2-7, with D unresolved. The CDR3 is 13 residues long. V lost 0 bases and J lost 1, with 5 bases in between. The germline CDR1 and CDR2 sequences are SGDLS and YYNGEE. The CDR3 protein is CASSVGGSYEQYF. CDR3 nucleotide sequence: TGTGCCAGCAGCGTAGGAGGTTCCTACGAGCAGTACTTC.

The CDR3 nucleotides read TGTGCCAGCAGAAAGGACAGGGGGCCGAACACTGAAGCTTTCTTT. Its protein product is CASRKDRGPNTEAFF. This chain links TRBV5-6 with TRBJ1-1; 11 bases align to TRBD1. Germline CDR1 is SGHDT and CDR2 is YYEEEE. The trim removed 5 bases at V and 1 base at J, leaving 4 bases unmatched. There are 15 residues in the CDR3.

The chain carries TRBV9 and TRBJ2-1, with 9 bases aligning to TRBD2. The V gene's germline CDR1 is SGDLS and CDR2 YYNGEE. The CDR3 runs to 16 residues. V gave up 4 bases and J gave up 7 bases; unmatched junction bases: 12. CDR3 in amino acids: CASSPRGSGGKNEQFF. The CDR3 nucleotides are TGTGCCAGCAGCCCCCGAGGTAGCGGGGGAAAAAATGAGCAGTTCTTC.

The CDR3 DNA sequence: TGTGCCAGCAGTCCAGGGGTGGAAGCTTTCTTT. Translated, it gives CASSPGVEAFF. The chain recombines TRBV4-2 with TRBJ1-1, with D perhaps matching TRBD1 (6 bases). CDR3 length: 11 residues. V dropped 6 bases and J dropped 8 bases, with 10 bases sitting between them. Looked up from germline, CDR1 is LGHNA and CDR2 is YNFKEQ.

This chain connects TRBV5-6 to TRBJ2-7, with D maybe TRBD2 (6 bases). The CDR3 extends over 14 amino acids. CDR1 is SGHDT, CDR2 YYEEEE, per germline. Trimming took 2 bases from V and 6 from J, leaving 15 bases between them. CDR3 in amino acids: CASSFGGRGSEQYF. The CDR3 nucleotides are TGTGCCAGCAGCTTCGGGGGACGGGGGTCCGAGCAGTACTTC.

The V gene is TRBV9, the J gene TRBJ2-3, with 7 bases matching TRBD2. CDR3 length: 16 residues. Germline V lookup: CDR1 SGDLS, CDR2 YYNGEE. After removal of 0 bases from V and 2 bases from J, the junction contained 6 bases not matched to a gene. The CDR3 here is CASSVVAGEPTDTQYF. In nucleotides, the CDR3 is TGTGCCAGCAGCGTAGTGGCGGGAGAGCCCACAGATACGCAGTATTTT.

The chain carries TRBV30 and TRBJ2-3; no definite D call. The CDR3 is 13 residues long. Germline V gene data show CDR1 as GTSNPN and CDR2 as SVGIG (reference sequence). Trimming stripped 2 bases from V and 1 base from J, with 7 bases between. CDR3 sequence reads: CAWSSTGTDTQYF. The CDR3 bases are TGTGCCTGGAGTTCCACTGGCACAGATACGCAGTATTTT.

Of note for this clone: Other DNA sequences within the sample encode an identical CDR3. V usage is TRBV29-1 and J usage is TRBJ2-1; maybe TRBD1 (5 bases). CDR1 is SQVTM and CDR2 is ANQGSEA in the germline V gene. The ends were cut back, 5 bases at V and 9 bases at J, with 11 bases in the middle. The length of the CDR3 is 11 residues. CDR3 region: CSVQLRGEQFF. For the CDR3, the DNA is TGCAGCGTTCAATTAAGGGGTGAGCAGTTCTTC.

CDR3 amino acids: CASSLTPGGGAWELFF. The CDR3 nucleotides are TGTGCCAGCAGCTTGACCCCCGGCGGGGGGGCCTGGGAGCTGTTTTTT. The chain carries TRBV5-4 and TRBJ2-2, with TRBD2 matching over 9 bases. From germline, CDR1 is SGHNT and CDR2 YYREEE (reference sequence). The J segment lost 9 bases and the V segment lost 1 base, leaving 10 bases of the junction unmatched. The CDR3 spans 16 residues.

The V gene is TRBV5-4, the J gene TRBJ2-7; TRBD1 matches at 8 bases. Germline-derived CDR1 and CDR2 are SGHNT and YYREEE (reference sequence). This CDR3 contains 14 residues. With 4 bases clipped from V and 0 bases from J, the junction kept 3 bases outside the gene matches. CDR3 protein: CASSHGQGSYEQYF. The CDR3 DNA follows: TGTGCCAGCAGCCACGGACAGGGCTCCTACGAGCAGTACTTC.

The table lists this clone with a few counts. This rearrangement joins TRBV9 to TRBJ1-4; possible D gene TRBD1, 6 bases. Trimming pared 3 bases from V and 8 bases from J, leaving 14 bases between. Germline-derived CDR1 and CDR2 are SGDLS and YYNGEE. The CDR3 has 14 amino acids. CDR3 coding DNA: TGTGCCAGCAGCGCAACACAGGGTTTCGAAAAACTGTTTTTT. This gives the protein CASSATQGFEKLFF.

This chain uses TRBV15 with TRBJ2-5; 8 bases line up with TRBD1. The CDR3 is 16 residues long. Germline V gene data show CDR1 as LNHNV and CDR2 as YYDKDF (reference sequence). V shed 0 bases, J shed 4 bases, and the junction held 7 bases outside the gene matches. CDR3 protein: CATSRDYQGAGETQYF. CDR3 DNA: TGTGCCACCAGCAGAGATTATCAGGGGGCAGGAGAGACCCAGTACTTC.

The rearrangement links TRBV29-1 to TRBJ2-7; 7 positions agree with TRBD2. The CDR3 spans 11 residues. The germline CDR1 and CDR2 sequences are SQVTM and ANQGSEA. The trim removed 6 bases at V and 9 bases at J, leaving 8 bases unmatched. CDR3 loop: CSVGRDPAQYF. In DNA form, the CDR3 reads TGCAGCGTGGGGAGGGACCCCGCGCAGTACTTC.

As to this clone: At one of its ends the junction is not consistent with the germline gene, which may arise from a read error. The chain couples TRBV7-9 to TRBJ2-4, with 7 bases identical to TRBD1. This CDR3 comprises 12 residues. The germline gives CDR1 SEHNR, CDR2 FQNEAQ (reference sequence). The CDR3 DNA sequence: TGTGCCAGCAGCTTAGGAGGGGGCGGCCCCGATTTC. As protein: CASSLGGGGPDF.